This T cell receptor beta chain was found in a study of cytomegalovirus exposure and HLA in healthy donors. Overall study findings and caveats: A later analysis revealed that TCR association rates differed between HLA loci, peaking at DRB1 and bottoming out at HLA-C. Relative to equally common others, HLA-associated TCR beta chains showed greater clonal expansion in a later analysis.

In germline, CDR1 is MNHNY, CDR2 SVGAGI (reference sequence). V dropped 4 bases and J dropped 6 bases, with 12 bases sitting between them. This CDR3 is 13 amino acids long. Remarks on this clone: Its antigen is undetermined.

This PCR relied on a set of 60 Vbeta primers and 13 Jbeta primers. Libraries were prepared by immunoSEQ multiplex PCR; TCRdb keeps only in-frame clonotypes and omits some of them. The data hold around 200,000 clones, with 70% to 80% observed a single time. The sample consisted of PBMCs. The TCR comes from a middle-aged man in good health and CMV-seronegative. The rearrangement links TRBV6-6 to TRBJ1-2, with D unclear. CDR3 region: CASSSPPLDGYTF. The CDR3 DNA sequence: TGTGCCAGCAGTTCCCCCCCTCTAGATGGCTACACCTTC.